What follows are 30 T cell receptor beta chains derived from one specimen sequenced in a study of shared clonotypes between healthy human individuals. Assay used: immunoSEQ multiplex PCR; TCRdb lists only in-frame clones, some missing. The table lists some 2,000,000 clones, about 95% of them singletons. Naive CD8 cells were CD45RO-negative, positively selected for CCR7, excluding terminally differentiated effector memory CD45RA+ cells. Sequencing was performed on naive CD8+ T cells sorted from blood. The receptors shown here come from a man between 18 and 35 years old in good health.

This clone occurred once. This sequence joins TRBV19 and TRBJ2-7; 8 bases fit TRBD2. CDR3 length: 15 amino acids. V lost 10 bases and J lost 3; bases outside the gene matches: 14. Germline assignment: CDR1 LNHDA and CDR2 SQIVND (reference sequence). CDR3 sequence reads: CATQPSTSGFYEQYF. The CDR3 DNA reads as TGTGCCACCCAACCCAGTACTAGCGGTTTCTACGAGCAGTACTTC.

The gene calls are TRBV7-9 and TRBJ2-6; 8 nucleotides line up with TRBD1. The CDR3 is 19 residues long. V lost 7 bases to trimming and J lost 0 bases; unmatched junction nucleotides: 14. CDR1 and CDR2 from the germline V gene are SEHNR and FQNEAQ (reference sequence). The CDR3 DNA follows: TGTGCCAGCACACGTCCTTGGGGGGACAGGAACTCTGGGGCCAACGTCCTGACTTTC. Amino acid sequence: CASTRPWGDRNSGANVLTF.

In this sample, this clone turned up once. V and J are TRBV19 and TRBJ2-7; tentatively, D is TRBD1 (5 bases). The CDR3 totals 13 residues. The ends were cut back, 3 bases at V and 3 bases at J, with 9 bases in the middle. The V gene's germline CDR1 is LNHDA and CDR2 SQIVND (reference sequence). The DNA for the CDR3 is TGTGCCAGTAGTATCCAAGACAGCTACGAGCAGTACTTC. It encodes CASSIQDSYEQYF.

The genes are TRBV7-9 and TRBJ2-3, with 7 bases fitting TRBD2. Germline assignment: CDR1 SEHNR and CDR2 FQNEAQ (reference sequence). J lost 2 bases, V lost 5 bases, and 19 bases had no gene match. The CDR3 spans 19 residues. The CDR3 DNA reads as TGTGCCAGCAGCCCACAGCGTTTGAGGGAGGGTTCTTCCACAGATACGCAGTATTTT. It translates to CASSPQRLREGSSTDTQYF. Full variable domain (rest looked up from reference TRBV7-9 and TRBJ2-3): DTGVSQNPRHKITKRGQNVTFRCDPISEHNRLYWYRQTLGQGPEFLTYFQNEAQLEKSRLLSDRFSAERPKGSFSTLEIQRTEQGDSAMYLCASSPQRLREGSSTDTQYFGPGTRLTVL.

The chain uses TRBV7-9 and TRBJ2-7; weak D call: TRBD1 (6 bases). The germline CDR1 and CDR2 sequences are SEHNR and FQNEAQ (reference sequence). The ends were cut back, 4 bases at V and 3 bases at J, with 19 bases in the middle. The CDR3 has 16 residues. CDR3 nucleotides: TGTGCCAGCAGCTGGGATCACGGACAGACGAACTACGAGCAGTACTTC. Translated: CASSWDHGQTNYEQYF.

In nucleotides, the CDR3 is TGTGCCAGCAGCCCGGCCGGGACAGGGAGTACCGGGGAGCTGTTTTTT. Residues: CASSPAGTGSTGELFF. This chain links TRBV11-2 with TRBJ2-2; 9 bases are shared with TRBD1. The J segment lost 5 bases and the V segment lost 5 bases, leaving 9 bases of the junction unmatched. The CDR3 consists of 16 residues. Per the germline V gene, CDR1 is SGHAT and CDR2 is FQNNGV.

The CDR3 here is CASSFQGEGSPLHF. The CDR3 nucleotides are TGTGCCAGCAGTTTTCAGGGGGAGGGTTCACCCCTCCACTTT. This chain connects TRBV27 to TRBJ1-6, with TRBD1 identical over 7 bases. In germline, CDR1 is MNHEY, CDR2 SMNVEV (reference sequence). The CDR3 sequence is 14 residues long. The ends lost 3 bases at V and 9 bases at J; junction bases unmatched: 5.

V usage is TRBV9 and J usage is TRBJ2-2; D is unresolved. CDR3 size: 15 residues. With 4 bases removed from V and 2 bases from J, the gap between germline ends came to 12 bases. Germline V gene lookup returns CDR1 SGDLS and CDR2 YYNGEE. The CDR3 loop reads CASSPSIGNTGELFF. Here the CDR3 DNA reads TGTGCCAGCAGCCCGAGCATTGGCAACACCGGGGAGCTGTTTTTT.

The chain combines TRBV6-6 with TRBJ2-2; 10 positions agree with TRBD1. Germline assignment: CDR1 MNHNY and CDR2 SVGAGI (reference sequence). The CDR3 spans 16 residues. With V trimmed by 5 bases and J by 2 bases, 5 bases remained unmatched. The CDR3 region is CASSLGQGDNTGELFF. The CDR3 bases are TGTGCCAGCAGTCTCGGACAGGGGGATAACACCGGGGAGCTGTTTTTT.

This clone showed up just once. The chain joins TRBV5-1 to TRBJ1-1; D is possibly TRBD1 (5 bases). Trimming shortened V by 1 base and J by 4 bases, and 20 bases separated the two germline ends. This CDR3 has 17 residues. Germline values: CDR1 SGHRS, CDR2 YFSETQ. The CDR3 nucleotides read TGCGCCAGCAGCTTGTTAACAATCCGGGACCCAGGCACTGAAGCTTTCTTT. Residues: CASSLLTIRDPGTEAFF.

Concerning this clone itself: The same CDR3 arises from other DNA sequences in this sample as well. CDR3 bases: TGTGCCAGCAGCCCCGGGGGCTCCTACAATGAGCAGTTCTTC. Its protein is CASSPGGSYNEQFF. The chain recombines TRBV5-6 with TRBJ2-1, with D perhaps TRBD2 (6 bases). The germline CDR1 and CDR2 sequences are SGHDT and YYEEEE. The CDR3 loop spans 14 amino acids. The V gene lost 4 bases and the J gene lost 0 bases, with 8 bases spanning the gap.

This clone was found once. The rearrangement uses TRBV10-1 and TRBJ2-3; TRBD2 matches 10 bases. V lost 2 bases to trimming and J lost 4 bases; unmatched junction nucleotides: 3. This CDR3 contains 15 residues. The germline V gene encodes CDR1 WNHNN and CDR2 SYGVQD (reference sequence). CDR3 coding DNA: TGCGCCAGCAGTGAGCTAGCGGGGGACGCAGATACGCAGTATTTT. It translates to CASSELAGDADTQYF.

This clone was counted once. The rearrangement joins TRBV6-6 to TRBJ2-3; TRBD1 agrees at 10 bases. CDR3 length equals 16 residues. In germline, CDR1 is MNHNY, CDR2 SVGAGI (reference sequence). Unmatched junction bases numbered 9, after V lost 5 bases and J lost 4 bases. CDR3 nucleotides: TGTGCCAGCAGTCTAATGGGACAGGGGATTGCAGATACGCAGTATTTT. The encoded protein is CASSLMGQGIADTQYF.

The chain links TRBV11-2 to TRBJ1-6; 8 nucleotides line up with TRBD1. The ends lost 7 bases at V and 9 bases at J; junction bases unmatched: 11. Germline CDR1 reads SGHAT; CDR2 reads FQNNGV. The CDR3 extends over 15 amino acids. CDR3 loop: CASNDAGGGSSPLHF. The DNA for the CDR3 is TGTGCCAGCAACGATGCAGGGGGCGGAAGTTCACCCCTCCACTTT.

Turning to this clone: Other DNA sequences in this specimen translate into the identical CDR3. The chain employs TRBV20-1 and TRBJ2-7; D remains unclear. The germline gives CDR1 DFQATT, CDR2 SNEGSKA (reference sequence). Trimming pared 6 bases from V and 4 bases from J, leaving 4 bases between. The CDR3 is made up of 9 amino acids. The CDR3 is CSASYEQYF. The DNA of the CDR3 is TGCAGTGCCTCTTACGAGCAGTACTTC.

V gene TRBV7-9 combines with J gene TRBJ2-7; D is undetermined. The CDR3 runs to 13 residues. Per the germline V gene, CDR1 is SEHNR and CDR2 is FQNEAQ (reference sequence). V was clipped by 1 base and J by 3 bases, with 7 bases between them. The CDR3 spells CASSLDQFYEQYF. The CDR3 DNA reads TGTGCCAGCAGCTTAGATCAGTTCTACGAGCAGTACTTC. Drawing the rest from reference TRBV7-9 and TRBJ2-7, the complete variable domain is DTGVSQNPRHKITKRGQNVTFRCDPISEHNRLYWYRQTLGQGPEFLTYFQNEAQLEKSRLLSDRFSAERPKGSFSTLEIQRTEQGDSAMYLCASSLDQFYEQYFGPGTRLTVT.

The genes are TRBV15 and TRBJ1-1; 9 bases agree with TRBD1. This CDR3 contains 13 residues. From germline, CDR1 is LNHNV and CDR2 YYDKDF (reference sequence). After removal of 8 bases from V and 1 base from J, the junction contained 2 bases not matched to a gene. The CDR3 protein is CATEQGANTEAFF. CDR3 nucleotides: TGTGCCACCGAACAGGGGGCGAACACTGAAGCTTTCTTT.

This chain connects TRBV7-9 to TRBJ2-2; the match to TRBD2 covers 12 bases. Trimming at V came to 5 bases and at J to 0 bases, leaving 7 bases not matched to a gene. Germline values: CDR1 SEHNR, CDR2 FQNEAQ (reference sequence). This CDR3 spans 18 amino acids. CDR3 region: CASSLRTSGAPNTGELFF. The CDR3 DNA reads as TGTGCCAGCAGCCTCCGGACTAGCGGGGCGCCGAACACCGGGGAGCTGTTTTTT. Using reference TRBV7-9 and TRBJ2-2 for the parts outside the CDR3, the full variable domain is DTGVSQNPRHKITKRGQNVTFRCDPISEHNRLYWYRQTLGQGPEFLTYFQNEAQLEKSRLLSDRFSAERPKGSFSTLEIQRTEQGDSAMYLCASSLRTSGAPNTGELFFGEGSRLTVL.

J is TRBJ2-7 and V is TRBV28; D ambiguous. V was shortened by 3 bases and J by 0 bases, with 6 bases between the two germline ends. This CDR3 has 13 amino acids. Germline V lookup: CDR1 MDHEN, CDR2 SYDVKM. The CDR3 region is CASSFPVSYEQYF. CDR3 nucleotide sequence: TGTGCCAGCAGTTTCCCAGTCTCCTACGAGCAGTACTTC.

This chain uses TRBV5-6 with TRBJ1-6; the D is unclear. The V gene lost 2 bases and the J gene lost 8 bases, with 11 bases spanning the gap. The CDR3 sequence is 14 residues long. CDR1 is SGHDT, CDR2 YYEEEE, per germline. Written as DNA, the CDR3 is TGTGCCAGCAGCTTCTGGACGGGAGATTCACCCCTCCACTTT. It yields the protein CASSFWTGDSPLHF.

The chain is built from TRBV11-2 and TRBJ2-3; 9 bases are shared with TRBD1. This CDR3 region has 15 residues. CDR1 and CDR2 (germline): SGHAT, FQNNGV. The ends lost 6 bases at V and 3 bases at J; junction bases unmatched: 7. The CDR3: CASRKGQGSTDTQYF. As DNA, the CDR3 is TGTGCCAGCAGAAAGGGACAGGGTTCAACAGATACGCAGTATTTT.

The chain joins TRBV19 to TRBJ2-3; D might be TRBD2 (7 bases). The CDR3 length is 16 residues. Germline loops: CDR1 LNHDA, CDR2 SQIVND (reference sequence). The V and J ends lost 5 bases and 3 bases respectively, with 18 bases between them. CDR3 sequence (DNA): TGTGCCAGTAGTCCTAGAGGGGGGGCATATACAGATACGCAGTATTTT. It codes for CASSPRGGAYTDTQYF.

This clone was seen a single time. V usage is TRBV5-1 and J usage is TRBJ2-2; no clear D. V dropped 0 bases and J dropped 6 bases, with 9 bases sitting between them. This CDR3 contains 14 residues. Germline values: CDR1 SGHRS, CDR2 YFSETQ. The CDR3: CASSLEDHPGELFF. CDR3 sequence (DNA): TGCGCCAGCAGCTTGGAGGACCACCCCGGGGAGCTGTTTTTT. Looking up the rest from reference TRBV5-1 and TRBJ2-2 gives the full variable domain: KAGVTQTPRYLIKTRGQQVTLSCSPISGHRSVSWYQQTPGQGLQFLFEYFSETQRNKGNFPGRFSGRQFSNSRSEMNVSTLELGDSALYLCASSLEDHPGELFFGEGSRLTVL.

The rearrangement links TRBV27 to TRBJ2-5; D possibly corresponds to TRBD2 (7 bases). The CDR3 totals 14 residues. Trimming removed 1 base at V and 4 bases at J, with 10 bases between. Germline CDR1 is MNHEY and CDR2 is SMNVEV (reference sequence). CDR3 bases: TGTGCCAGCAGTTTATACGGGGGGCGAGAGACCCAGTACTTC. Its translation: CASSLYGGRETQYF.

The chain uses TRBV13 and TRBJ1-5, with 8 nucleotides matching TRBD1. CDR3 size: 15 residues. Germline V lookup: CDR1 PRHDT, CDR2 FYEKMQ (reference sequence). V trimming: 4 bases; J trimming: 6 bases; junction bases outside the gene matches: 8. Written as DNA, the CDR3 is TGTGCCAGCAGCTCGACAGGGGATAAGGGTCAGCCCCAGCATTTT. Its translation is CASSSTGDKGQPQHF.

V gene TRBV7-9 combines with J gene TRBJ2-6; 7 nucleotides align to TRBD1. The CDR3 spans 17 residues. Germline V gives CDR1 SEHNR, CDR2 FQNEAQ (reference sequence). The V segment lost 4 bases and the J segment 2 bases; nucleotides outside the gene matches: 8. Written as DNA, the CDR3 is TGTGCCAGCAGCTCCGACAGTGGGACAGCTGGGGCCAACGTCCTGACTTTC. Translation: CASSSDSGTAGANVLTF.

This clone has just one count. In nucleotides, the CDR3 is TGTGCCAGCAGCGCCCCCCACAGGGACAGAGAGACCCAGTACTTC. It yields the protein CASSAPHRDRETQYF. The chain uses TRBV9 and TRBJ2-5; 7 bases align to TRBD1. The germline V gene encodes CDR1 SGDLS and CDR2 YYNGEE. V dropped 3 bases and J dropped 4; count of bases not matched to a gene: 9. The CDR3 is 15 amino acids.

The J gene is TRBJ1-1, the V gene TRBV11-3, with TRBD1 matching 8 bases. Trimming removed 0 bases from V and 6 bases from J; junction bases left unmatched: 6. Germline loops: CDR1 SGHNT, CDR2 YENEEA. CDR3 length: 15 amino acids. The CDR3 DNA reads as TGTGCCAGCAGCTTAGAAGGCAGGGGGCCTTCTGAAGCTTTCTTT. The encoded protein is CASSLEGRGPSEAFF.

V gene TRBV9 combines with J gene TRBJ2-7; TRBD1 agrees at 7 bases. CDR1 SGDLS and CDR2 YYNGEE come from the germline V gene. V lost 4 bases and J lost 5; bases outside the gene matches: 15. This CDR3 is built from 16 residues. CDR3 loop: CASSHRPEGQVHEQYF. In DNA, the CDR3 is TGTGCCAGCAGCCACCGACCCGAAGGACAGGTCCACGAGCAGTACTTC.

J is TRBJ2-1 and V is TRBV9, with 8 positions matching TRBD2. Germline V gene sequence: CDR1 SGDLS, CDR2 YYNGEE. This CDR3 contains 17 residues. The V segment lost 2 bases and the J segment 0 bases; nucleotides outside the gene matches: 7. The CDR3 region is CASSVSGALSSYNEQFF. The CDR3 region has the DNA TGTGCCAGCAGCGTTAGCGGGGCCCTAAGCTCCTACAATGAGCAGTTCTTC.